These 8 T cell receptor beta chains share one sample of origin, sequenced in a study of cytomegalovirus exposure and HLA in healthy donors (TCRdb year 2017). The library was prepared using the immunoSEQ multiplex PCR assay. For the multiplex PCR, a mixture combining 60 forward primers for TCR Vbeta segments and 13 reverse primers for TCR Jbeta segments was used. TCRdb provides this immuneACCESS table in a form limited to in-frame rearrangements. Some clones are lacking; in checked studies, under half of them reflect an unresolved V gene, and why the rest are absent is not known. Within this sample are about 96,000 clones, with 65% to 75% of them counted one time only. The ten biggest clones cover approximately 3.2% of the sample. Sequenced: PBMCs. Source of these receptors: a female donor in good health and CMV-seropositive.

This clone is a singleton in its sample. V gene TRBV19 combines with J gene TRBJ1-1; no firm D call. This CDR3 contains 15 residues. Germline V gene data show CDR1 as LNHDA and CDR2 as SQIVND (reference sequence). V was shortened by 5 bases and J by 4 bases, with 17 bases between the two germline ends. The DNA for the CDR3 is TGTGCCAGTAGTCCCGGGCAGCGGGTAGGCACTGAAGCTTTCTTT. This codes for CASSPGQRVGTEAFF.

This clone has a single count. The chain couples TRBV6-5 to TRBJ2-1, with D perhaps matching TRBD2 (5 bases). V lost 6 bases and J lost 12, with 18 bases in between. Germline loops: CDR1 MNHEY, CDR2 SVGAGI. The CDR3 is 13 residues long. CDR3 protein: CASSSRAPAGQFF. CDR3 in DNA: TGTGCCAGCAGCTCCCGGGCCCCCGCGGGGCAGTTCTTC.

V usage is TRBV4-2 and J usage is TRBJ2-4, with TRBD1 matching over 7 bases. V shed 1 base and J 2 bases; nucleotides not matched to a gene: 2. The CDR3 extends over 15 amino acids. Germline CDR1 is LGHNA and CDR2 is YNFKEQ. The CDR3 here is CASSQGGQSKNIQYF. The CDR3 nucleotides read TGTGCCAGCAGCCAAGGGGGACAGTCCAAAAACATTCAGTACTTC.

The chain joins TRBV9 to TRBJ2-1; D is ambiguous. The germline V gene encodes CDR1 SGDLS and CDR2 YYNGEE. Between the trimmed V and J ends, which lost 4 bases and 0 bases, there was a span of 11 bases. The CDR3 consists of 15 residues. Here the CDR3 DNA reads TGTGCCAGCAGCATTAGCACGAGCTCCTACAATGAGCAGTTCTTC. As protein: CASSISTSSYNEQFF. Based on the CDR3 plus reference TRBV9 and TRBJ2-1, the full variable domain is DSGVTQTPKHLITATGQRVTLRCSPRSGDLSVYWYQQSLDQGLQFLIQYYNGEERAKGNILERFSAQQFPDLHSELNLSSLELGDSALYFCASSISTSSYNEQFFGPGTRLTVL.

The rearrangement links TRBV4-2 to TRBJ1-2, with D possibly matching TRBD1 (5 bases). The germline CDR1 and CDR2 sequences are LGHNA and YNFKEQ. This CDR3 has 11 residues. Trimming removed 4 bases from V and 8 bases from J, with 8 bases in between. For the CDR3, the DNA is TGTGCCAGCAGCCGGGGGAGGGGCTACACCTTC. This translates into CASSRGRGYTF.

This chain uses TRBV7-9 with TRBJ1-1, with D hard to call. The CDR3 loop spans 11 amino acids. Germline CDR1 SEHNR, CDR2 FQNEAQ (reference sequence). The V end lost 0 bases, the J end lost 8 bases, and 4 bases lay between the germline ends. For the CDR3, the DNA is TGTGCCAGCAGCTTAGCTCGGGAAGCTTTCTTT. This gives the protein CASSLAREAFF.

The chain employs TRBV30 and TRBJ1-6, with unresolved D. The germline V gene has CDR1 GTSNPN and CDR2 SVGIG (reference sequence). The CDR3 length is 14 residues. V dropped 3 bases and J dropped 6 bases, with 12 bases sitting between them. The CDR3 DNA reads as TGTGCCTGGAGAAGAACATTGCCTAATTCACCCCTCCACTTT. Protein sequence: CAWRRTLPNSPLHF. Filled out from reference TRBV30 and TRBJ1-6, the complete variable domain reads SQTIHQWPATLVQPVGSPLSLECTVEGTSNPNLYWYRQAAGRGLQLLFYSVGIGQISSEVPQNLSASRPQDRQFILSSKKLLLSDSGFYLCAWRRTLPNSPLHFGNGTRLTVT.

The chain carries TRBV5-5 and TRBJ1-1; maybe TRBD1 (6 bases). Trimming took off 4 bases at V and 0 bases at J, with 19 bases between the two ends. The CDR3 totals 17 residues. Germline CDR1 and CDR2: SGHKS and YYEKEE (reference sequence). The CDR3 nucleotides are TGTGCCAGCAGCCCCGCCCCTACAGGGTCAGTGAACACTGAAGCTTTCTTT. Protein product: CASSPAPTGSVNTEAFF.